One and the same sample provided the 12 T cell receptor beta chains below, sequenced in a study of OX40 agonist ivuxolimab in advanced cancers. This table comes from immunoSEQ multiplex PCR, and its TCRdb copy is limited to in-frame clones, with some not included. The sample gives about 61,000 clones, 70% to 90% of which show up once; roughly 1.9% is in the top ten. The sequences come from CD4+ or CD8+ T cells sorted from blood, collected in a trial of the OX40 agonist ivuxolimab. The receptors were gathered from an adult with an advanced solid tumor such as melanoma, head and neck, liver or kidney cancer.

The CDR3 DNA reads TGTGCCAGCAGTCGATCAGGGGGCGGCTACACCTTC. Translation gives CASSRSGGGYTF. This chain joins TRBV7-6 and TRBJ1-2, with 8 positions matching TRBD1. This CDR3 contains 12 residues. After removal of 6 bases from V and 8 bases from J, the junction contained 5 bases not matched to a gene. From germline, CDR1 is SGHVS and CDR2 FNYEAQ.

The chain couples TRBV7-8 to TRBJ2-2, with a tentative D call TRBD2 (5 bases). The CDR3 is made up of 15 amino acids. V was cut by 3 bases and J by 0 bases, with 8 bases left in between. Germline V CDR1 and CDR2: SGHVS, FQNEAQ. The CDR3, as DNA: TGTGCCAGCAGCTTTAGCGCCACGAACACCGGGGAGCTGTTTTTT. Protein product: CASSFSATNTGELFF.

The chain combines TRBV18 with TRBJ1-2; D is uncertain. Looked up from germline, CDR1 is KGHSH and CDR2 is LQKENI. This CDR3 contains 15 residues. V gave up 2 bases and J gave up 4 bases, with 14 bases separating them. The CDR3 DNA follows: TGTGCCAGCTCACCAGTAAGGGCGCCACTCTATGGCTACACCTTC. It translates to CASSPVRAPLYGYTF.

The J gene is TRBJ1-2, the V gene TRBV7-6; possible D gene TRBD1, 5 bases. Trimming left V 1 base short and J 2 bases short, with 5 bases between. The CDR3 runs 13 residues. The germline gives CDR1 SGHVS, CDR2 FNYEAQ. The CDR3 reads CASSLGGNYGYTF. CDR3 coding DNA: TGTGCCAGCAGCTTAGGGGGGAACTATGGCTACACCTTC.

The chain carries TRBV12-5 and TRBJ2-3; D is ambiguous. V dropped 7 bases and J dropped 6 bases, with 8 bases sitting between them. CDR1 is LGHNT and CDR2 is FRNRAP in the germline V gene. This CDR3 is built from 11 residues. CDR3 sequence: CASAFGDTQYF. As DNA, the CDR3 is TGTGCTAGTGCCTTCGGGGATACGCAGTATTTT. Drawing the rest from reference TRBV12-5 and TRBJ2-3, the complete variable domain is DARVTQTPRHKVTEMGQEVTMRCQPILGHNTVFWYRQTMMQGLELLAYFRNRAPLDDSGMPKDRFSAEMPDATLATLKIQPSEPRDSAVYFCASAFGDTQYFGPGTRLTVL.

The rearrangement uses TRBV28 and TRBJ2-7; TRBD2 matches 10 bases. This CDR3 region has 14 residues. Germline V gene data show CDR1 as MDHEN and CDR2 as SYDVKM. The CDR3 protein is CASLSGGGLIEQYF. As DNA, the CDR3 is TGTGCTTCGCTGAGCGGGGGGGGTTTAATCGAGCAGTACTTC. The variable domain in full, with the rest retrieved from reference TRBV28 and TRBJ2-7, is DVKVTQSSRYLVKRTGEKVFLECVQDMDHENMFWYRQDPGLGLRLIYFSYDVKMKEKGDIPEGYSVSREKKERFSLILESASTNQTSMYLCASLSGGGLIEQYFGPGTRLTVT.

This chain uses TRBV7-2 with TRBJ2-7; TRBD1 agrees at 9 bases. The CDR3 is 17 residues long. After removal of 5 bases from V and 3 bases from J, the junction contained 14 bases not matched to a gene. In germline, CDR1 is SGHTA, CDR2 FQGNSA. The CDR3 coding sequence is TGTGCCAGCAGCCCTACACGGGTTTCGGGACAGGGCTACGAGCAGTACTTC. This encodes CASSPTRVSGQGYEQYF.

The chain combines TRBV6-1 with TRBJ1-2, with a weak D call TRBD1 (5 bases). Germline V gene data show CDR1 as MNHNS and CDR2 as SASEGT. The CDR3 runs to 12 residues. Trimming stripped 3 bases from V and 8 bases from J, with 10 bases between. The CDR3 nucleotides are TGTGCCAGCAGTGACCAGGGATGGGGCTACACCTTC. Protein product: CASSDQGWGYTF.

The rearrangement links TRBV18 to TRBJ2-5, with TRBD2 as a possible D gene (7 bases). This CDR3 region has 16 residues. Germline V gene lookup returns CDR1 KGHSH and CDR2 LQKENI. V shed 4 bases and J shed 5 bases, with 20 bases lying between them. The chain's CDR3 is CASSLRQVTAGETQYF. DNA for the CDR3: TGTGCCAGCTCACTTAGACAGGTTACAGCGGGGGAGACCCAGTACTTC.

The chain has TRBV4-1 and TRBJ1-6; 8 bases fit TRBD1. CDR1 and CDR2 (germline): MGHRA, YSYEKL. V lost 4 bases, J lost 9 bases, and 8 bases stayed unmatched. This CDR3 is built from 15 residues. The CDR3 region is CASSLPDRDRSPLHF. Here the CDR3 DNA reads TGCGCCAGCAGCCTTCCGGACAGGGACCGTTCACCCCTCCACTTT.

V is TRBV7-9 and J is TRBJ2-3; D ambiguous. Germline V CDR1 and CDR2: SEHNR, FQNEAQ (reference sequence). The CDR3 loop spans 14 amino acids. Trimming left V 1 base short and J 0 bases short, with 5 bases between. For the CDR3, the DNA is TGTGCCAGCAGCTTAGGGGTTAGCACAGATACGCAGTATTTT. The encoded protein is CASSLGVSTDTQYF.

This clone was detected once. This sequence joins TRBV29-1 and TRBJ2-3; TRBD1 aligns across 7 bases. The CDR3 is 13 residues long. Germline CDR1 is SQVTM and CDR2 is ANQGSEA. V gave up 8 bases and J gave up 5 bases; unmatched junction bases: 10. CDR3 nucleotide sequence: TGCAGCTCTGGGACAGTTATGGGAGATACGCAGTATTTT. It specifies CSSGTVMGDTQYF.